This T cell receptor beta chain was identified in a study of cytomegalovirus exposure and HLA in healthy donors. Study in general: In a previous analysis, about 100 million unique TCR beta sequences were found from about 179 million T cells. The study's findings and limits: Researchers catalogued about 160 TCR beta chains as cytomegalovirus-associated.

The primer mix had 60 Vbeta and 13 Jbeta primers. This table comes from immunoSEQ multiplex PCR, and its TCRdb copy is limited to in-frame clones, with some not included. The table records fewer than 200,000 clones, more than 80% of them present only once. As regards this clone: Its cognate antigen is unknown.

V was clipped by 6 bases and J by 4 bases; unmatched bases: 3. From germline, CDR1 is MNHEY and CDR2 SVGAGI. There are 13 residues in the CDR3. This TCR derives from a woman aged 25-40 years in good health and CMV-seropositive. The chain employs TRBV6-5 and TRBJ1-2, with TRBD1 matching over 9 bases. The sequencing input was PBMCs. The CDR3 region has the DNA TGTGCCAGCAGACGGGACAGGGTCTATGGCTACACCTTC. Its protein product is CASRRDRVYGYTF.